The 6 T cell receptor beta chains given below trace back to one sample, sequenced in a study of Graves' ophthalmopathy and Graves' hyperthyroidism. The sequenced template was RNA, covering the TCR beta CDR3 region. HTBI primers were employed in first-round RT-PCR, then a second-round multiplex PCR followed. Each CDR3 protein is one row after TCRdb ran MiXCR on the multiplex PCR reads. The profile covers over a million distinct CDR3 sequences, with around a third appearing a single time and around 10% taken by the ten largest. The sample taken for sequencing was peripheral blood or thyroid tissue (not recorded which). The receptors stem from an adult man with Graves' hyperthyroidism.

The table lists this clonotype with a few counts. This chain uses TRBV27 with TRBJ2-2, with a tentative D call TRBD2 (5 bases). The CDR3 runs 13 residues. Germline-derived CDR1 and CDR2 are MNHEY and SMNVEV (reference sequence). V lost 6 bases, J lost 6 bases, and 11 bases lay in between. CDR3 region: CASRATRAGELFF. CDR3 bases: TGTGCCAGCAGGGCTACTAGGGCCGGGGAGCTGTTTTTT.

For this clonotype: A read error may account for a junction end that differs from germline. V is TRBV2 and J is TRBJ1-2; no clear D. The germline V gene encodes CDR1 SNHLY and CDR2 FYNNEI. The CDR3 sequence is 15 residues long. The CDR3 nucleotides are TGTGCCAGCAGTGAAGCGGAGTCAGACTTCTATGGCTACACTTTC. It specifies CASSEAESDFYGYTF. Full variable domain (remainder filled in from reference TRBV2 and TRBJ1-2): EPEVTQTPSHQVTQMGQEVILRCVPISNHLYFYWYRQILGQKVEFLVSFYNNEISEKSEIFDDQFSVERPDGSNFTLKIRSTKLEDSAMYFCASSEAESDFYGYTFGSGTRLTVV.

V usage is TRBV10-2 and J usage is TRBJ1-1; 10 positions agree with TRBD1. With V trimmed by 5 bases and J by 1 base, 4 bases remained unmatched. This CDR3 comprises 15 residues. The germline V gene has CDR1 WSHSY and CDR2 SAAADI. The CDR3 bases are TGCGCCAGCAGTATCGACAGGGGGCCGAACACTGAAGCTTTCTTT. This translates into CASSIDRGPNTEAFF.

This clonotype was picked up many times. The rearrangement uses TRBV20-1 and TRBJ2-5; 8 bases are a match to TRBD2. Germline loops: CDR1 DFQATT, CDR2 SNEGSKA (reference sequence). The CDR3 is made up of 13 amino acids. The junction had 5 bases not matched to a gene; V was cut back by 2 bases and J by 6 bases. CDR3 DNA: TGCAGTGCTAGACTCGGGGGGGCGCAGACCCAGTACTTC. Protein: CSARLGGAQTQYF.

V gene TRBV10-2 combines with J gene TRBJ2-5; D gene unclear. The V gene lost 1 base and the J gene lost 5 bases, with 5 bases spanning the gap. The germline CDR1 and CDR2 sequences are WSHSY and SAAADI. CDR3 length: 12 residues. The CDR3 here is CASSEFQETQYF. The CDR3 nucleotides read TGCGCCAGCAGTGAGTTTCAGGAGACCCAGTACTTC.

This clonotype occurred many times. This chain links TRBV19 with TRBJ2-2, with TRBD1 as a possible D gene (5 bases). This CDR3 spans 14 amino acids. The V gene lost 6 bases and the J gene lost 0 bases, with 8 bases spanning the gap. CDR1 and CDR2 from the germline V gene are LNHDA and SQIVND (reference sequence). The CDR3 DNA follows: TGTGCCAGTAGCTCAGGGTCGAACACCGGGGAGCTGTTTTTT. This gives the protein CASSSGSNTGELFF.